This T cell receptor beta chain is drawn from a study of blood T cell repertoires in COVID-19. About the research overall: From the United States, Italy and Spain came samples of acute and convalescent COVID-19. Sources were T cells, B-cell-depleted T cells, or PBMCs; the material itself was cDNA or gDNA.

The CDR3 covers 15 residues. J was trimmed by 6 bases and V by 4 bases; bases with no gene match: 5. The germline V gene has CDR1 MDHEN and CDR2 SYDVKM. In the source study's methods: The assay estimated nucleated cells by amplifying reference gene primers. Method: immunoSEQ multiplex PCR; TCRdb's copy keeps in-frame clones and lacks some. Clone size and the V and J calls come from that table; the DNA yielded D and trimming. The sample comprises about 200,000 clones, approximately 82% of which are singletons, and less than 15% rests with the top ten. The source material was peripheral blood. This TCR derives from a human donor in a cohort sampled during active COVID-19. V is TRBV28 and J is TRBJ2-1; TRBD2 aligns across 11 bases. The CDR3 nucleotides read TGTGCCAGCAGTTCCATCGGGACTAGCGGCAATGAGCAGTTCTTC. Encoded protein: CASSSIGTSGNEQFF.